Sequencing of this T cell receptor (beta chain) was carried out in a study of blood T cell repertoires in COVID-19. Whole-study context: Sites in the United States, Italy and Spain provided acute and convalescent COVID-19 samples. The analysed material was cDNA or gDNA that came from T cells, B-cell-depleted T cells, or PBMCs.

Participant age was roughly 18 to 90 years, and participants resided in fewer than 25 US areas. In the original processing: Scientists estimated how many nucleated cells there were by amplifying reference gene primers. TCRdb's copy holds only in-frame clones and misses some; the assay was immunoSEQ multiplex PCR. From that table come the V and J calls and clone size; the DNA was used to work out D and trimming. This sample has roughly 290,000 clones, with 90% found just once. Per germline, CDR1 MGHRA and CDR2 YSYEKL. Trimming removed 2 bases at V and 4 bases at J, with 14 bases between. The CDR3 consists of 15 residues.

This receptor was obtained from a woman in her late teens or twenties with acute COVID-19. Sequencing was performed on PBMCs or T cells enriched from blood (not recorded which). The chain employs TRBV4-1 and TRBJ1-2, with D possibly matching TRBD1 (5 bases). The CDR3 DNA is TGCGCCAGCAGCCAACATTTAAGGCAGGGCTATGGCTACACCTTC. It specifies CASSQHLRQGYGYTF.